What follows are 20 T cell receptor beta chains derived from one specimen sequenced in a study of neurological immune-mediated disorders. Stated time point: longitudinal time-point 1 (baseline). TCRdb re-called the 5' RACE reads with MiXCR, one entry per CDR3 protein. The table shows about 71,000 distinct CDR3 sequences, with 10% occurring only once. Sequences were obtained from PBMCs. The receptors were gathered from a man aged 25-45 years in good health.

Only a few counts were recorded for this clonotype. This chain joins TRBV14 and TRBJ1-1, with D tentatively TRBD1 (5 bases). Germline CDR1 reads SGHDN; CDR2 reads FVKESK. The CDR3 has 16 amino acids. The V end lost 1 base, the J end lost 7 bases, and 19 bases lay between the germline ends. This CDR3 is CASSQARAYWGGEAFF. The CDR3 DNA reads as TGTGCCAGCAGCCAAGCCAGGGCATATTGGGGCGGTGAAGCTTTCTTT.

This clonotype has only a few counts. The J gene is TRBJ1-6, the V gene TRBV20-1; D is uncertain. The CDR3 totals 15 residues. The germline V and J ends were trimmed by 1 base and 10 bases, with 17 bases remaining between them. Germline V gene data show CDR1 as DFQATT and CDR2 as SNEGSKA (reference sequence). CDR3 in amino acids: CSARGTGQGRSPLHF. The CDR3 nucleotides read TGCAGTGCTAGAGGGACCGGGCAAGGGAGATCACCCCTCCACTTT.

This clonotype showed up many times. This rearrangement joins TRBV7-8 to TRBJ2-7, with 9 bases lining up with TRBD2. V gave up 5 bases and J gave up 5 bases; unmatched junction bases: 19. This CDR3 comprises 18 residues. The germline CDR1 and CDR2 sequences are SGHVS and FQNEAQ. CDR3 region: CASSPRTVAGAGGNEQYF. The CDR3 DNA is TGTGCCAGCAGCCCCCGGACTGTAGCGGGAGCGGGGGGAAACGAGCAGTACTTC.

This clonotype was counted between two and nine times. The rearrangement joins TRBV7-9 to TRBJ2-7, with TRBD1 matching 9 bases. V dropped 5 bases and J dropped 1; count of bases not matched to a gene: 6. The CDR3 has 15 residues. The germline V gene has CDR1 SEHNR and CDR2 FQNEAQ (reference sequence). The CDR3 spells CASSLGTGKSYEQYF. DNA for the CDR3: TGTGCCAGCAGCCTGGGGACAGGGAAATCCTACGAGCAGTACTTC.

This clonotype was seen a few times. V and J are TRBV20-1 and TRBJ1-1, with a weak D call TRBD1 (5 bases). The CDR3 covers 16 residues. Trimming left V 0 bases short and J 1 base short, with 15 bases between. Germline V gives CDR1 DFQATT, CDR2 SNEGSKA (reference sequence). The CDR3 reads CSARDSKGRSNTEAFF. As DNA, the CDR3 is TGCAGTGCTAGAGATTCGAAGGGGAGGTCGAACACTGAAGCTTTCTTT.

This clonotype was recorded many times. The chain employs TRBV20-1 and TRBJ2-4; weak D call: TRBD1 (5 bases). Trimming removed 0 bases at V and 3 bases at J, with 15 bases between. Germline CDR1 and CDR2: DFQATT and SNEGSKA (reference sequence). This CDR3 has 16 residues. This CDR3 reads CSARDAATVYKNIQYF. The CDR3 DNA follows: TGCAGTGCTAGAGATGCAGCGACAGTGTACAAAAACATTCAGTACTTC.

This clonotype has ten or more counts. The chain combines TRBV28 with TRBJ1-6, with a possible D match to TRBD1 (5 bases). Trimming pared 8 bases from V and 9 bases from J, leaving 14 bases between. Germline lookup yields CDR1 MDHEN and CDR2 SYDVKM. This CDR3 spans 13 amino acids. The CDR3 nucleotides read TGTGCCAGCCTGAGGGGCGTCGGTTCACCCCTCCACTTT. It is translated as CASLRGVGSPLHF.

This clonotype was detected many times. J is TRBJ1-2 and V is TRBV5-1; TRBD1 agrees at 7 bases. Trimming took 4 bases from V and 4 from J; bases not matched to a gene: 7. Germline CDR1 SGHRS, CDR2 YFSETQ. The length of the CDR3 is 14 residues. The CDR3, as DNA: TGCGCCAGCAGCCTTGGACAGGCAATCTATGGCTACACCTTC. Translating gives CASSLGQAIYGYTF.

There are a few counts of this clonotype. The CDR3 DNA follows: TGTGCCAGCAGTCCAGGGCTGGGCAATCAGCCCCAGCATTTT. It translates to CASSPGLGNQPQHF. This chain connects TRBV12-3 or TRBV12-4 to TRBJ1-5, with D possibly matching TRBD1 (5 bases). V lost 5 bases and J 2 bases, leaving 10 bases between the germline ends. The CDR3 is 14 amino acids.

This clonotype occurred many times. The rearrangement uses TRBV15 and TRBJ2-3; TRBD2 aligns across 11 bases. In germline, CDR1 is LNHNV, CDR2 YYDKDF (reference sequence). The CDR3 covers 15 residues. V was pared by 4 bases and J by 10 bases, with 10 bases of the junction left unmatched. This CDR3 reads CATSNGLAGGRAQYF. The CDR3 DNA reads as TGTGCCACCAGCAATGGACTAGCGGGTGGTCGTGCGCAGTATTTT.

This clonotype was recorded at least ten times. The V call is TRBV27, the J call TRBJ2-2, with D possibly being TRBD2 (6 bases). This CDR3 comprises 15 residues. Trimming shortened V by 4 bases and J by 3 bases, and 12 bases separated the two germline ends. CDR1 is MNHEY and CDR2 is SMNVEV in the germline V gene (reference sequence). The CDR3 spells CASSWGWGDTGELFF. CDR3 nucleotide sequence: TGTGCCAGCAGTTGGGGGTGGGGGGACACCGGGGAGCTGTTTTTT.

In this sample, this clonotype turned up many times. The rearrangement uses TRBV20-1 and TRBJ2-1; 7 bases agree with TRBD2. The CDR3 length is 15 residues. CDR1 DFQATT and CDR2 SNEGSKA come from the germline V gene (reference sequence). Trimming removed 3 bases from V and 0 bases from J; junction bases left unmatched: 5. Here the CDR3 DNA reads TGCAGTGCTAGCCGAGCGGGGCGCTCCTACAATGAGCAGTTCTTC. As protein: CSASRAGRSYNEQFF.

The J gene is TRBJ2-1, the V gene TRBV6-6, with D tentatively TRBD1 (6 bases). V lost 0 bases and J 6 bases, leaving 9 bases between the germline ends. CDR1 MNHNY and CDR2 SVGAGI come from the germline V gene (reference sequence). CDR3 length: 14 amino acids. CDR3: CASSYSRDTNEQFF. The CDR3 DNA is TGTGCCAGCAGTTACTCCCGGGACACCAATGAGCAGTTCTTC.

This clonotype was observed many times. The CDR3 DNA is TGCGCCAGCAGCTTGACAAGTGGACGGTTCAATACCATATATTTT. Amino acids: CASSLTSGRFNTIYF. The chain links TRBV5-1 to TRBJ1-3; D gene uncertain. The CDR3 loop spans 15 amino acids. V lost 1 base and J lost 10, with 18 bases in between. Germline lookup yields CDR1 SGHRS and CDR2 YFSETQ.

This clonotype came up many times. J is TRBJ2-7 and V is TRBV7-2; D not resolved. This CDR3 region has 15 residues. V was clipped by 5 bases and J by 4 bases, with 18 bases between them. CDR1 and CDR2 from the germline V gene are SGHTA and FQGNSA. CDR3 sequence (DNA): TGTGCCAGCAGCCAGAGGAGCACACCATTATACGAGCAGTACTTC. This translates into CASSQRSTPLYEQYF. The whole variable domain, remainder taken from reference TRBV7-2 and TRBJ2-7, is GAGVSQSPSNKVTEKGKDVELRCDPISGHTALYWYRQSLGQGLEFLIYFQGNSAPDKSGLPSDRFSAERTGGSVSTLTIQRTQQEDSAVYLCASSQRSTPLYEQYFGPGTRLTVT.

This clonotype occurred many times. V and J are TRBV20-1 and TRBJ2-1, with 7 nucleotides matching TRBD1. The CDR3 consists of 12 residues. Per the germline V gene, CDR1 is DFQATT and CDR2 is SNEGSKA (reference sequence). Unmatched junction bases numbered 3, after V lost 6 bases and J lost 4 bases. The CDR3 nucleotides are TGCAGTGCCACGGGACAGTACAATGAGCAGTTCTTC. As protein: CSATGQYNEQFF.

With regard to this clonotype: A read error may be the cause here, since a much bigger clone is one base away. The gene calls are TRBV5-5 and TRBJ2-5, with a tentative D call TRBD1 (5 bases). The CDR3 has 11 residues. Trimming removed 0 bases at V and 13 bases at J, with 10 bases between. Germline CDR1 is SGHKS and CDR2 is YYEKEE (reference sequence). CDR3 in amino acids: CASSLVGAGYF. The CDR3 region has the DNA TGTGCCAGCAGCTTGGTTGGGGCAGGGTACTTC.

At least ten counts were recorded for this clonotype. The rearrangement uses TRBV3-1 and TRBJ2-3; weak D call: TRBD2 (6 bases). The CDR3 has 16 amino acids. The V gene lost 4 bases and the J gene lost 3 bases, with 17 bases spanning the gap. CDR1 and CDR2 (germline): LGHDT, YNNKEL (reference sequence). CDR3: CASSLTYGSLTDTQYF. The CDR3 bases are TGTGCCAGCAGCCTCACGTACGGGAGTTTGACAGATACGCAGTATTTT.

The V and J genes are TRBV5-5 and TRBJ2-1; 12 nucleotides line up with TRBD2. Germline V CDR1 and CDR2: SGHKS, YYEKEE (reference sequence). V shed 3 bases and J 2 bases; nucleotides not matched to a gene: 3. This CDR3 region has 16 residues. CDR3 nucleotide sequence: TGTGCCAGCAGCTCGCTAGCGGGAGGGGCCTACAATGAGCAGTTCTTC. It codes for CASSSLAGGAYNEQFF.

This clonotype was recorded a few times. The V call is TRBV18, the J call TRBJ1-4, with D unresolved. This CDR3 has 14 residues. V dropped 3 bases and J dropped 5 bases, with 10 bases sitting between them. Germline V gene sequence: CDR1 KGHSH, CDR2 LQKENI. The CDR3 loop is CASSPQNTNEKLFF. The CDR3 nucleotides are TGTGCCAGCTCACCTCAAAACACAAATGAAAAACTGTTTTTT. Filled out from reference TRBV18 and TRBJ1-4, the complete variable domain reads NAGVMQNPRHLVRRRGQEARLRCSPMKGHSHVYWYRQLPEEGLKFMVYLQKENIIDESGMPKERFSAEFPKEGPSILRIQQVVRGDSAAYFCASSPQNTNEKLFFGSGTQLSVL.